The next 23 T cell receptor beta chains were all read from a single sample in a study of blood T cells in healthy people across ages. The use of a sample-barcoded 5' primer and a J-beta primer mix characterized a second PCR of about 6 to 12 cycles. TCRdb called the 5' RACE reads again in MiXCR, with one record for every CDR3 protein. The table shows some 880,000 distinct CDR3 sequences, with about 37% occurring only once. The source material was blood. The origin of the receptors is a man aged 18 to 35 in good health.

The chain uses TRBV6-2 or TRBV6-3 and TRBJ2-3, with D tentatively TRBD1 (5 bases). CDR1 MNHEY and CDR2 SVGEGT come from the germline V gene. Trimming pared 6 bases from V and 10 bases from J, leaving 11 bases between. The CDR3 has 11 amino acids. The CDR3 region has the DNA TGTGCCAGCAGGACAGTATCAGCGCAGTATTTT. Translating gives CASRTVSAQYF.

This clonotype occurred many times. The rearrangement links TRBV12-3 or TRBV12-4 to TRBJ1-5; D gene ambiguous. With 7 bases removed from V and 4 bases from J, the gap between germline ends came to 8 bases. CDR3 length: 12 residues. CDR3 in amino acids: CASTTGNQPQHF. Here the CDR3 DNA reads TGTGCCAGCACGACGGGTAATCAGCCCCAGCATTTT.

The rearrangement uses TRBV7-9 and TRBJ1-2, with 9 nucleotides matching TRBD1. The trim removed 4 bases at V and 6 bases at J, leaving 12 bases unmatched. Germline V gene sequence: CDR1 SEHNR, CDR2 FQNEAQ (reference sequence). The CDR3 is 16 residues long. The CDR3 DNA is TGTGCCAGCAGCTCCCGGGACAGGGAATCAACCCATGGCTACACCTTC. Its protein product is CASSSRDRESTHGYTF.

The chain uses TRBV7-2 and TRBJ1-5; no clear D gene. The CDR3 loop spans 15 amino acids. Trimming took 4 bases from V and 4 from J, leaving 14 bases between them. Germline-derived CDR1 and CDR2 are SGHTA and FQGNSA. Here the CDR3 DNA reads TGTGCCAGCAGCTCCGGGCGCGTTAAGAATCAGCCCCAGCATTTT. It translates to CASSSGRVKNQPQHF.

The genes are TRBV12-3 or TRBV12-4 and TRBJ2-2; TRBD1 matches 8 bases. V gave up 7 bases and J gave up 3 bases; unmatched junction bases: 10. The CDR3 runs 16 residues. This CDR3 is CASNKGDRLYTGELFF. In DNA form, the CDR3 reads TGTGCCAGCAACAAGGGGGACAGGTTATACACCGGGGAGCTGTTTTTT.

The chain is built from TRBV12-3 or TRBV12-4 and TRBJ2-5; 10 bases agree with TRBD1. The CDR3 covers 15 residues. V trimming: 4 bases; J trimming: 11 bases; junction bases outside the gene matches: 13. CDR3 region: CASSSRGTGVHEQYF. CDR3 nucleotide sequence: TGTGCCAGCAGTTCCCGAGGGACAGGGGTGCATGAGCAGTACTTC.

The CDR3 sequence: CASSATSGRGNEQFF. The CDR3 nucleotides are TGTGCCAGCAGCGCCACTAGCGGGAGGGGGAATGAGCAGTTCTTC. The chain recombines TRBV7-9 with TRBJ2-1; 13 positions match TRBD2. CDR1 is SEHNR and CDR2 is FQNEAQ in the germline V gene (reference sequence). V shed 5 bases and J 7 bases; nucleotides not matched to a gene: 5. The CDR3 runs to 15 residues.

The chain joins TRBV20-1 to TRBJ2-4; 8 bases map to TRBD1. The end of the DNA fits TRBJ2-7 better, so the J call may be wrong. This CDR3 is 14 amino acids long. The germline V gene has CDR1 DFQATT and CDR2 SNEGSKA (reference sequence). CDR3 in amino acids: CSAPRTGFPYEQYF. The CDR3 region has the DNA TGCAGTGCCCCCAGGACAGGGTTCCCCTACGAGCAGTACTTC.

The CDR3 reads CASTLAIPGLPNTGELFF. CDR3 in DNA: TGTGCCAGCACCCTAGCAATTCCAGGGTTACCAAACACCGGGGAGCTGTTTTTT. V usage is TRBV7-2 and J usage is TRBJ2-2, with D possibly being TRBD1 or TRBD2 (5 bases each). CDR3 length: 18 residues. Germline values: CDR1 SGHTA, CDR2 FQGNSA. Trimming took 7 bases from V and 2 from J, leaving 23 bases between them.

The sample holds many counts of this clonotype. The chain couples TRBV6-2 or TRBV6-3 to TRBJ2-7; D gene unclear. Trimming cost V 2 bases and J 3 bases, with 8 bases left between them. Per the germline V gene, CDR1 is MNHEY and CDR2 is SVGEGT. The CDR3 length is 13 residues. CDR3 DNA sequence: TGTGCCAGCAGTTACCTACGGAACTACGAGCAGTACTTC. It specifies CASSYLRNYEQYF.

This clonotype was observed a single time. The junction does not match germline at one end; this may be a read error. The CDR3 coding sequence is TGTACCAGCCGGATCGGACTAGCGGGGGGGCCCGGCGTAACAGATACGCAGTATTTT. Translating gives CTSRIGLAGGPGVTDTQYF. V and J are TRBV6-1 and TRBJ2-3, with TRBD2 matching over 15 bases. The CDR3 consists of 19 residues. CDR1 is MNHNS, CDR2 SASEGT, per germline.

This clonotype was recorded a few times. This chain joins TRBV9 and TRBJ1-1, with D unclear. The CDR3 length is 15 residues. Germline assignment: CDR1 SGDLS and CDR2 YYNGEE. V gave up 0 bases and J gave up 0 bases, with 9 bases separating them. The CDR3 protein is CASSVGNRLNTEAFF. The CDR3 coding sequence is TGTGCCAGCAGCGTAGGTAACAGATTGAACACTGAAGCTTTCTTT.

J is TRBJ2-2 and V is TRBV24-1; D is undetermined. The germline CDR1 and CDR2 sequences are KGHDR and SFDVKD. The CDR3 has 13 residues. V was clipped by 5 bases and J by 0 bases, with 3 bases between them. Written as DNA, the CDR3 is TGTGCCACCAGTGGAGCGAACACCGGGGAGCTGTTTTTT. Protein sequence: CATSGANTGELFF.

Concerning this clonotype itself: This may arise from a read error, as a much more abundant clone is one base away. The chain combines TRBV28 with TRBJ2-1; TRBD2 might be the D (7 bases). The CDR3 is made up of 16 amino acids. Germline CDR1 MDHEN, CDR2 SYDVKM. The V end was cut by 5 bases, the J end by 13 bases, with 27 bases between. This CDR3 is CASSPPGRGREETQFF. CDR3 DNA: TGTGCCAGCAGTCCCCCGGGGAGGGGGAGGGAAGAGACCCAGTTCTTC.

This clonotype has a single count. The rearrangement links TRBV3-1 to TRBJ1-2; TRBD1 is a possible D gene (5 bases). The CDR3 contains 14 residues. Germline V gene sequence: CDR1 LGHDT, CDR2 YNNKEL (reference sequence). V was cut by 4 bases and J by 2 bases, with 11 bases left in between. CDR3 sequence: CASSRNRGNYGYTF. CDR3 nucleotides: TGTGCCAGCAGCCGAAATCGGGGGAACTATGGCTACACCTTC.

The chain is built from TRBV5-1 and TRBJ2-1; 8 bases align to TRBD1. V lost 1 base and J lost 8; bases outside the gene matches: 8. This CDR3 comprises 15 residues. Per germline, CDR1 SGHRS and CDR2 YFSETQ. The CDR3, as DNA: TGCGCCAGCAGCTTGTCCGGGACAGGCAGTTATGAGCAGTTCTTC. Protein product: CASSLSGTGSYEQFF. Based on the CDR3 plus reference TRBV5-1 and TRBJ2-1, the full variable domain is KAGVTQTPRYLIKTRGQQVTLSCSPISGHRSVSWYQQTPGQGLQFLFEYFSETQRNKGNFPGRFSGRQFSNSRSEMNVSTLELGDSALYLCASSLSGTGSYEQFFGPGTRLTVL.

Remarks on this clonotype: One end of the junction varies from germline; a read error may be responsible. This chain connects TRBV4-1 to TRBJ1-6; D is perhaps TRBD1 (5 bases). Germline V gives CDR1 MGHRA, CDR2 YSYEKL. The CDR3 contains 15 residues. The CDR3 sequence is CASNQVGTDNSPLHF. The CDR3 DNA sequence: TGCGCCAGCAACCAAGTGGGGACGGATAATTCACCCCTCCACTTT.

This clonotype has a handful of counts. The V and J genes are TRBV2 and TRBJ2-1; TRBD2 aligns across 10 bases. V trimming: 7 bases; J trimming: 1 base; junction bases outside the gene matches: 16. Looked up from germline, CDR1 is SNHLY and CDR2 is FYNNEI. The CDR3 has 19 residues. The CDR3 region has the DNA TGTGCCAGCAATCTTATGACTAGAGCGGGGGGGGTGTCCTACAATGAGCAGTTCTTC. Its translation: CASNLMTRAGGVSYNEQFF. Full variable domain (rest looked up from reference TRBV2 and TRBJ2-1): EPEVTQTPSHQVTQMGQEVILRCVPISNHLYFYWYRQILGQKVEFLVSFYNNEISEKSEIFDDQFSVERPDGSNFTLKIRSTKLEDSAMYFCASNLMTRAGGVSYNEQFFGPGTRLTVL.

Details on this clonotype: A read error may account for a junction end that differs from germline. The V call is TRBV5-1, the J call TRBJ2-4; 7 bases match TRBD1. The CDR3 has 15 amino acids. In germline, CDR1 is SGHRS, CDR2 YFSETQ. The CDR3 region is CASSPATGRMGIQCF. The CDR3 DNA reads TGCGCCAGCAGCCCAGCGACAGGGCGGATGGGCATTCAGTGCTTC.

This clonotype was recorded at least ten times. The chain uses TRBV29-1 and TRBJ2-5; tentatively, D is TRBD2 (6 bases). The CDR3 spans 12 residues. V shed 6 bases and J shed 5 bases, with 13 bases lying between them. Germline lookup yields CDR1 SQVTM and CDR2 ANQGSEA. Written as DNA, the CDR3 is TGCAGCGTAGGACGGAGGGCGGAGACCCAGTACTTC. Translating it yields CSVGRRAETQYF.

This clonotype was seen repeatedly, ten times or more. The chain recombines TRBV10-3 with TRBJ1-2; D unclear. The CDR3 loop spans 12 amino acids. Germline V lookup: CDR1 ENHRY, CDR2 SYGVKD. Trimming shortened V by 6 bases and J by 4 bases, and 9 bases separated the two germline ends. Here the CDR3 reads CAIRLAAYGYTF. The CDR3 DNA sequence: TGTGCCATCAGGCTGGCAGCCTATGGCTACACCTTC.

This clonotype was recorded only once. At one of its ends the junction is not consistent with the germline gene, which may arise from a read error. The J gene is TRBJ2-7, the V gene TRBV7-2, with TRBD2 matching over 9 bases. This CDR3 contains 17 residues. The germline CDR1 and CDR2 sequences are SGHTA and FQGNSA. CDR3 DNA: TGTGCCAGCAGCTCTAGATGGGTGACTAGCGGCTCCTACGAGCAGCACTTC. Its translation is CASSSRWVTSGSYEQHF.

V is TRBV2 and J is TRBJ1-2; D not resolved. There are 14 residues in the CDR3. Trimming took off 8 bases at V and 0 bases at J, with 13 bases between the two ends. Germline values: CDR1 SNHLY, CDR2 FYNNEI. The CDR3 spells CASERAVANYGYTF. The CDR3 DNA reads TGTGCCAGCGAGCGGGCGGTGGCTAACTATGGCTACACCTTC. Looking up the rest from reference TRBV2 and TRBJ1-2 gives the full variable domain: EPEVTQTPSHQVTQMGQEVILRCVPISNHLYFYWYRQILGQKVEFLVSFYNNEISEKSEIFDDQFSVERPDGSNFTLKIRSTKLEDSAMYFCASERAVANYGYTFGSGTRLTVV.